The 32 T cell receptor beta chains reported below all come from one sample, sequenced in a study of siplizumab effects on memory and regulatory T cells. Repertoires were generated with immunoSEQ multiplex PCR, while TCRdb's copy carries only in-frame clones and drops some. The sample holds about 120,000 clones; roughly 94% are singletons and the top ten take roughly 1.8%. Material: non-Treg CD4+ T cells sorted from blood. Every receptor here comes from a human donor in good health.

The V gene is TRBV7-9, the J gene TRBJ2-1; 9 bases map to TRBD2. CDR3 size: 18 residues. Germline V CDR1 and CDR2: SEHNR, FQNEAQ (reference sequence). J lost 5 bases, V lost 1 base, and 12 bases had no gene match. CDR3 bases: TGTGCCAGCAGCTTAGGTCGGCTAGCGGGGAACATCCACAATGAGCAGTTCTTC. It is translated as CASSLGRLAGNIHNEQFF.

V and J are TRBV6-5 and TRBJ2-7; D uncertain. The CDR3 is 15 amino acids. V lost 5 bases and J lost 3, with 17 bases in between. Per germline, CDR1 MNHEY and CDR2 SVGAGI. The CDR3, as DNA: TGTGCCAGCAGTGCGTTAGGGTGGCGAAGCTACGAGCAGTACTTC. This encodes CASSALGWRSYEQYF.

The V gene is TRBV11-1, the J gene TRBJ2-4; perhaps D is TRBD1 or TRBD2 (6 bases each). The CDR3 has 15 amino acids. Germline lookup yields CDR1 SGHAT and CDR2 FQDESV (reference sequence). Deletions cut 1 base from V and 6 bases from J, with 13 bases between. CDR3 loop: CASSLEGGGPNIQYF. The DNA for the CDR3 is TGTGCCAGCAGCTTAGAGGGGGGCGGGCCAAACATTCAGTACTTC.

This clone was detected only a few times. V is TRBV6-1 and J is TRBJ2-5, with D unclear. Germline V gene data show CDR1 as MNHNS and CDR2 as SASEGT. The V gene lost 8 bases and the J gene lost 4 bases, with 11 bases spanning the gap. CDR3 length equals 12 residues. The DNA for the CDR3 is TGTGCCAGCCGCCCAGATCTAGAGACCCAGTACTTC. Protein product: CASRPDLETQYF.

The chain is built from TRBV6-1 and TRBJ2-1; perhaps TRBD1 as D (6 bases). Germline-derived CDR1 and CDR2 are MNHNS and SASEGT. V was trimmed by 8 bases and J by 2 bases, leaving 13 bases between them. The CDR3 totals 14 residues. CDR3 sequence: CASARGSAYNEQFF. The CDR3 DNA reads TGTGCCAGCGCTAGGGGGAGCGCCTACAATGAGCAGTTCTTC.

The chain uses TRBV15 and TRBJ2-7; possibly TRBD1 for D (5 bases). Between the trimmed V and J ends, which lost 0 bases and 3 bases, there was a span of 12 bases. This CDR3 has 15 amino acids. Germline lookup yields CDR1 LNHNV and CDR2 YYDKDF (reference sequence). The CDR3 here is CATSRDTARDYEQYF. The CDR3 bases are TGTGCCACCAGCAGAGATACTGCCAGGGACTACGAGCAGTACTTC. Drawing the rest from reference TRBV15 and TRBJ2-7, the complete variable domain is DAMVIQNPRYQVTQFGKPVTLSCSQTLNHNVMYWYQQKSSQAPKLLFHYYDKDFNNEADTPDNFQSRRPNTSFCFLDIRSPGLGDTAMYLCATSRDTARDYEQYFGPGTRLTVT.

The chain is built from TRBV30 and TRBJ1-2; D unclear. The CDR3 loop spans 12 amino acids. The germline CDR1 and CDR2 sequences are GTSNPN and SVGIG (reference sequence). Trimming removed 0 bases from V and 10 bases from J, with 12 bases in between. The CDR3 loop is CAWSVLTNVYTF. In DNA form, the CDR3 reads TGTGCCTGGAGTGTGCTGACCAATGTCTACACCTTC.

The chain combines TRBV6-5 with TRBJ2-7; no reliable D call. V lost 5 bases, J lost 2 bases, and 7 bases lay in between. From germline, CDR1 is MNHEY and CDR2 SVGAGI. The CDR3 covers 12 residues. The chain's CDR3 is CASSRGPYEQYF. The CDR3 nucleotides are TGTGCCAGCAGTCGAGGCCCCTACGAGCAGTACTTC.

The chain is built from TRBV18 and TRBJ2-2; a weak D match, TRBD2 (6 bases). V lost 5 bases and J lost 1, with 17 bases in between. Germline-derived CDR1 and CDR2 are KGHSH and LQKENI. The CDR3 consists of 17 residues. CDR3 DNA sequence: TGTGCCAGCTCATCCCCGAGGGCGGGGTTGAACACCGGGGAGCTGTTTTTT. Translating gives CASSSPRAGLNTGELFF.

J is TRBJ2-5 and V is TRBV12-5; D call uncertain. This CDR3 contains 13 residues. The germline V gene encodes CDR1 LGHNT and CDR2 FRNRAP. Trimming took off 1 base at V and 3 bases at J, with 6 bases between the two ends. The CDR3 loop is CASGLGQKETQYF. As DNA, the CDR3 is TGTGCTAGTGGTTTGGGGCAGAAAGAGACCCAGTACTTC.

The V call is TRBV5-4, the J call TRBJ1-6; tentative D call: TRBD1 (5 bases). Looked up from germline, CDR1 is SGHNT and CDR2 is YYREEE (reference sequence). The CDR3 totals 14 residues. V lost 5 bases, J lost 9 bases, and 15 bases lay in between. The CDR3 spells CASSPVGTGSPLHF. CDR3 coding DNA: TGTGCCAGCAGTCCGGTCGGCACAGGTTCACCCCTCCACTTT.

The gene calls are TRBV11-2 and TRBJ2-1, with unresolved D. The V end lost 4 bases, the J end lost 2 bases, and 12 bases lay between the germline ends. The CDR3 is 15 amino acids. CDR1 is SGHAT, CDR2 FQNNGV, per germline. The CDR3 coding sequence is TGTGCCAGCAGCTATGACGGCGCCGCCTACAATGAGCAGTTCTTC. Translated: CASSYDGAAYNEQFF.

This chain links TRBV12-5 with TRBJ1-1; D gene ambiguous. Germline CDR1 is LGHNT and CDR2 is FRNRAP. This CDR3 spans 12 amino acids. The CDR3 is CASYGMNTEAFF. The CDR3 DNA reads as TGTGCGTCCTATGGGATGAACACTGAAGCTTTCTTT.

The chain is built from TRBV6-5 and TRBJ2-7; TRBD1 aligns across 9 bases. V lost 2 bases, J lost 4 bases, and 6 bases stayed unmatched. The germline V gene has CDR1 MNHEY and CDR2 SVGAGI. The CDR3 is 15 residues long. CDR3 DNA: TGTGCCAGCAGTTACCTGGGGACAGGGACTTACGAGCAGTACTTC. Translating gives CASSYLGTGTYEQYF.

V usage is TRBV29-1 and J usage is TRBJ2-7, with 9 bases matching TRBD2. V gave up 3 bases and J gave up 3 bases; unmatched junction bases: 9. Per germline, CDR1 SQVTM and CDR2 ANQGSEA. This CDR3 is built from 15 residues. The DNA for the CDR3 is TGCAGCGTTGAGTACACTAGCGGGCCGTACTACGAGCAGTACTTC. Translation: CSVEYTSGPYYEQYF.

The chain links TRBV12-5 to TRBJ2-1, with 7 bases that match TRBD1. The V gene end was trimmed by 7 bases and the J gene end by 11 bases; junction bases not matched to a gene: 8. The CDR3 is 12 residues long. Germline V gene sequence: CDR1 LGHNT, CDR2 FRNRAP. The CDR3 nucleotides read TGTGCTAGTGCCTTCGACAGGGTCAAGCAGTTCTTC. Its translation is CASAFDRVKQFF.

This clone was counted a single time. The genes are TRBV6-1 and TRBJ1-3; weak D call: TRBD1 (5 bases). CDR1 MNHNS and CDR2 SASEGT come from the germline V gene. The length of the CDR3 is 16 residues. Trimming took off 2 bases at V and 2 bases at J, with 13 bases between the two ends. The CDR3: CASSEPTTGPGNTIYF. The CDR3 nucleotides are TGTGCCAGCAGTGAACCCACCACAGGACCTGGAAACACCATATATTTT.

The chain couples TRBV6-6 to TRBJ1-6; 9 nucleotides line up with TRBD1. The germline V gene encodes CDR1 MNHNY and CDR2 SVGAGI (reference sequence). V trimming: 5 bases; J trimming: 6 bases; junction bases outside the gene matches: 8. CDR3 size: 16 residues. CDR3 in amino acids: CASSPGQGEGNSPLHF. CDR3 coding DNA: TGTGCCAGCAGTCCGGGACAGGGAGAAGGTAATTCACCCCTCCACTTT.

CDR3 residues: CASSSPIGGELFF. The CDR3 DNA reads TGTGCCAGCAGTTCCCCCATCGGCGGGGAGCTGTTTTTT. The chain joins TRBV6-5 to TRBJ2-2, with D uncertain. Germline V gene data show CDR1 as MNHEY and CDR2 as SVGAGI. This CDR3 is 13 amino acids long. Trimming cost V 4 bases and J 7 bases, with 10 bases left between them.

The CDR3 region is CATLGTARQFF. CDR3 coding DNA: TGTGCCACTTTGGGGACAGCTAGACAGTTCTTC. J is TRBJ2-1 and V is TRBV21-1; the table's D call TRBD1 went unverified against the DNA. TRBV21-1 is listed as a pseudogene. CDR3 length equals 11 residues.

The V call is TRBV30, the J call TRBJ2-7, with D possibly matching TRBD1 (6 bases). Germline V gene lookup returns CDR1 GTSNPN and CDR2 SVGIG (reference sequence). This CDR3 comprises 13 residues. V lost 3 bases to trimming and J lost 2 bases, with 11 bases between them. CDR3 protein: CAWSPDSTYEQYF. CDR3 coding DNA: TGTGCCTGGAGCCCGGACAGTACCTACGAGCAGTACTTC.

This clone showed up just once. CDR3 sequence reads: CAISPYQAGSGNTIYF. DNA for the CDR3: TGTGCCATCAGTCCCTACCAAGCGGGGTCGGGGAACACCATATATTTT. This chain uses TRBV10-3 with TRBJ1-3; no clear D. Trimming shortened V by 5 bases and J by 7 bases, and 21 bases separated the two germline ends. The germline CDR1 and CDR2 sequences are ENHRY and SYGVKD. This CDR3 has 16 residues.

This clone was observed a single time. The chain employs TRBV9 and TRBJ1-1; possible D gene TRBD1, 5 bases. The CDR3 is made up of 15 amino acids. V was cut by 2 bases and J by 0 bases, with 11 bases left in between. Germline loops: CDR1 SGDLS, CDR2 YYNGEE. CDR3 DNA sequence: TGTGCCAGCAGCGTGGGGGGACGGCTGAACACTGAAGCTTTCTTT. Translating gives CASSVGGRLNTEAFF.

The chain is built from TRBV7-2 and TRBJ1-1; D is perhaps TRBD1 (6 bases). There are 14 residues in the CDR3. CDR1 and CDR2 from the germline V gene are SGHTA and FQGNSA. The ends were cut back, 1 base at V and 1 base at J, with 7 bases in the middle. The CDR3 spells CASSLVGQNTEAFF. The CDR3 region has the DNA TGTGCCAGCAGCTTAGTGGGACAGAACACTGAAGCTTTCTTT.

This sequence joins TRBV29-1 and TRBJ2-7; D perhaps matches TRBD2 (6 bases). CDR1 and CDR2 (germline): SQVTM, ANQGSEA. Trimming removed 5 bases from V and 4 bases from J, with 18 bases in between. The CDR3 spans 14 residues. The DNA of the CDR3 is TGCAGCGTTCGGGGACGGGGGAGCCCTTACGAGCAGTACTTC. As protein: CSVRGRGSPYEQYF.

The chain links TRBV4-1 to TRBJ1-3; tentative D call: TRBD1 (5 bases). V gave up 1 base and J gave up 4 bases, with 8 bases separating them. The CDR3 totals 14 residues. CDR1 MGHRA and CDR2 YSYEKL come from the germline V gene. CDR3 nucleotides: TGCGCCAGCAGCCAAGCAGGGTCCGGAAACACCATATATTTT. Its translation is CASSQAGSGNTIYF.

The chain has TRBV5-1 and TRBJ2-2; TRBD2 aligns across 15 bases. Germline V CDR1 and CDR2: SGHRS, YFSETQ. This CDR3 comprises 16 residues. Trimming removed 4 bases from V and 5 bases from J; junction bases left unmatched: 3. In DNA form, the CDR3 reads TGCGCCAGCAGCCCGGGACTAGCGGGAGGAACCGGGGAGCTGTTTTTT. Amino acids: CASSPGLAGGTGELFF.

The V gene is TRBV12-5, the J gene TRBJ2-5; 8 bases line up with TRBD1. This CDR3 region has 15 residues. V dropped 7 bases and J dropped 3; count of bases not matched to a gene: 10. In germline, CDR1 is LGHNT, CDR2 FRNRAP. CDR3 sequence reads: CASASLTGDEETQYF. CDR3 DNA sequence: TGTGCTAGTGCCTCTTTGACAGGGGATGAAGAGACCCAGTACTTC.

The chain has TRBV19 and TRBJ1-4; D is perhaps TRBD1 (5 bases). This CDR3 spans 15 amino acids. Germline V gene lookup returns CDR1 LNHDA and CDR2 SQIVND (reference sequence). Trimming pared 6 bases from V and 6 bases from J, leaving 17 bases between. The CDR3 bases are TGTGCCAGTAGAAAACCCGCCGGACACTATGAAAAACTGTTTTTT. Translation gives CASRKPAGHYEKLFF.

The rearrangement joins TRBV18 to TRBJ1-2; D is undetermined. Germline V CDR1 and CDR2: KGHSH, LQKENI. This CDR3 region has 14 residues. V lost 2 bases, J lost 7 bases, and 14 bases lay in between. CDR3 in DNA: TGTGCCAGCTCACCATCGTCCGTTGTCGGTGGCTACACCTTC. Protein: CASSPSSVVGGYTF.

The V and J genes are TRBV10-3 and TRBJ2-6; D gene unclear. Germline CDR1 and CDR2: ENHRY and SYGVKD. The CDR3 totals 16 residues. V was cut by 4 bases and J by 0 bases, with 10 bases left in between. CDR3 DNA: TGTGCCATCAGTGGAGCACGGAACTCTGGGGCCAACGTCCTGACTTTC. Translating it yields CAISGARNSGANVLTF.

The chain combines TRBV19 with TRBJ2-7; weak D call: TRBD2 (6 bases). Germline V gene sequence: CDR1 LNHDA, CDR2 SQIVND (reference sequence). The CDR3 length is 13 residues. V was cut by 5 bases and J by 4 bases, with 12 bases left in between. In DNA, the CDR3 is TGTGCCAGTAGTCGGGACGGACTATACGAGCAGTACTTC. As protein: CASSRDGLYEQYF. Filled out from reference TRBV19 and TRBJ2-7, the complete variable domain reads DGGITQSPKYLFRKEGQNVTLSCEQNLNHDAMYWYRQDPGQGLRLIYYSQIVNDFQKGDIAEGYSVSREKKESFPLTVTSAQKNPTAFYLCASSRDGLYEQYFGPGTRLTVT.